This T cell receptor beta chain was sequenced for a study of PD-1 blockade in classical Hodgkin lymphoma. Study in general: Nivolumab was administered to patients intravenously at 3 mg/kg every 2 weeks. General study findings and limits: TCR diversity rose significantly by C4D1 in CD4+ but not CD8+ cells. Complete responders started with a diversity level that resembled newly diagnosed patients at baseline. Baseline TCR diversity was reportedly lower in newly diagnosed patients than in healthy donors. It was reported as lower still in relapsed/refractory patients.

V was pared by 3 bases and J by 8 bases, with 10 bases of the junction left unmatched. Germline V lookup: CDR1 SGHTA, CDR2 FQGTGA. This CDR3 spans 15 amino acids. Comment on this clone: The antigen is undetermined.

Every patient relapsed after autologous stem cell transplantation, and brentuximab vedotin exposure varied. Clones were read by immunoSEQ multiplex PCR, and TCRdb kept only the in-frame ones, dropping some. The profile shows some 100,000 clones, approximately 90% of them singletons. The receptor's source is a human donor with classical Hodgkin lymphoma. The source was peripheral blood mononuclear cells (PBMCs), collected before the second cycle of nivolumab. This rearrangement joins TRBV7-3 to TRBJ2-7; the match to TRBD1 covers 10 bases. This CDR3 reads CASSFGTGVFAKQYF. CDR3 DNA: TGTGCCAGCAGCTTCGGGACAGGGGTATTTGCGAAGCAGTACTTC.